This T cell receptor beta chain was retrieved from a study of cytomegalovirus exposure and HLA in healthy donors. Overall study results and limits: Data from an earlier analysis indicated that most TCR beta V segments were productive either about 87% or about 30% of the time. Because they were indistinguishable, some V segments, including TRBV6-2 and TRBV6-3, were excluded.

Those who donated were healthy bone marrow donors. With 60 Vbeta and 13 Jbeta primers, the PCR was carried out. Profiled with immunoSEQ multiplex PCR; TCRdb holds only in-frame clones, not every one. The repertoire holds fewer than 250,000 clones, with 74% as singletons. Of note for this clone: Its antigen is as yet unknown.

Germline lookup yields CDR1 SGHAT and CDR2 FQDESV (reference sequence). The CDR3 spans 16 residues. The ends were cut back, 3 bases at V and 2 bases at J, with 13 bases in the middle. The V and J genes are TRBV11-1 and TRBJ2-2; D perhaps matches TRBD2 (5 bases). This sequence was found in a woman in her 30s in good health and CMV-seropositive. The sequencing input was PBMCs. In nucleotides, the CDR3 is TGTGCCAGCAGCTTTTGGAGTGGAGGCAACACCGGGGAGCTGTTTTTT. Amino acids: CASSFWSGGNTGELFF.